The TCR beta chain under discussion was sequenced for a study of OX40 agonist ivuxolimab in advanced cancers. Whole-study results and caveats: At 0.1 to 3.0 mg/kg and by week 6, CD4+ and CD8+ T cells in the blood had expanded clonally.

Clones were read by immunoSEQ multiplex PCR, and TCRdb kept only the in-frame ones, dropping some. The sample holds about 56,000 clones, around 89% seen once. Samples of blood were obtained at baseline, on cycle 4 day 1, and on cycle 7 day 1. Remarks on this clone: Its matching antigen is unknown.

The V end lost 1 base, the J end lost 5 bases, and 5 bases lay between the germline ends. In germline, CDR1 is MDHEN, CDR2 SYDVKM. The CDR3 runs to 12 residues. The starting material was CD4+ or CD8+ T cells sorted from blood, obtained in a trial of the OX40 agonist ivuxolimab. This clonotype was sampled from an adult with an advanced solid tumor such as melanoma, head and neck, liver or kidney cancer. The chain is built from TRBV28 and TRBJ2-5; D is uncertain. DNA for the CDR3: TGTGCCAGCAGTTTATACCGGGAGACCCAGTACTTC. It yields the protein CASSLYRETQYF.